The 2 T cell receptor beta chains below come from one sample, sequenced in a study of T cell responses to AZD1222 COVID-19 vaccine. TCRdb keeps only in-frame clones here, not all; method: immunoSEQ multiplex PCR. The table has around 100,000 clones, about 85% seen once. This specimen consisted of peripheral blood, obtained 28 days after the second AZD1222 dose. The receptor source for this set is an adult who received the AZD1222 COVID-19 vaccine.

The chain uses TRBV10-3 and TRBJ1-1; D uncertain. The V and J ends lost 0 bases and 0 bases respectively, with 8 bases between them. Germline V CDR1 and CDR2: ENHRY, SYGVKD. The CDR3 totals 15 residues. In DNA, the CDR3 is TGTGCCATCAGTGAGTCGCCAGCCATGAACACTGAAGCTTTCTTT. Translating it yields CAISESPAMNTEAFF.

Only one count was recorded for this clone. The chain links TRBV6-1 to TRBJ2-1, with 9 bases aligning to TRBD2. Germline CDR1 reads MNHNS; CDR2 reads SASEGT. The CDR3 spans 16 residues. J gave up 0 bases and V 4 bases, and 4 bases lay outside the gene matches. The CDR3 DNA reads as TGTGCCAGCAGTGGAGGACTAGCGAGCTCCTACAATGAGCAGTTCTTC. Translation gives CASSGGLASSYNEQFF.